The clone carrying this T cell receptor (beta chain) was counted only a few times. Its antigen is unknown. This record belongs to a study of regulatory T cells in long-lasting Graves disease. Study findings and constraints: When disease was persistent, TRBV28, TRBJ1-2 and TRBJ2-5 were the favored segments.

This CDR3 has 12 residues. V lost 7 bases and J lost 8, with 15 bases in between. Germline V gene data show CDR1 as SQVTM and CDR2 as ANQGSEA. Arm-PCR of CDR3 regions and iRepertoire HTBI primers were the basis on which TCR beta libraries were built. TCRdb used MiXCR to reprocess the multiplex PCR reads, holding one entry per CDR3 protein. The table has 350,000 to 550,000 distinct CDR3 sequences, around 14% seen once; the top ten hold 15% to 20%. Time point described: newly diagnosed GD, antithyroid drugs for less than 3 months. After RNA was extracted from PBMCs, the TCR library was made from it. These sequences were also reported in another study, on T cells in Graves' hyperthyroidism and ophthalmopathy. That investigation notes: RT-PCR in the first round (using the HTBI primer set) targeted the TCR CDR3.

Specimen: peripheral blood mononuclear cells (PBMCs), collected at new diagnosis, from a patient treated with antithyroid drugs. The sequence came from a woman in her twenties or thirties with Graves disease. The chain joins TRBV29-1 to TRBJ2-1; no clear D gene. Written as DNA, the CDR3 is TGCAGCGGCGGACCCCGCGGCGATGAGCAGTTCTTC. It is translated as CSGGPRGDEQFF.